This T cell receptor (beta chain) was observed in a study of CD8 T cells in ankylosing spondylitis (dated by TCRdb to the late 2010s). In the study overall: To find TCR variants linked to disease, the study profiled T cell receptor beta repertoires in ankylosing spondylitis patients and healthy donors. Peripheral blood samples were taken, and synovial fluid was additionally collected from ankylosing spondylitis patients. In total, the full study cohort was made up of 100 to 140 healthy donors and roughly 27 ankylosing spondylitis patients.

Points the paper makes about the study in general: Some of the motif variants had been reported before in the synovial fluid and blood of reactive arthritis patients, a finding that suggests common disease-initiation mechanisms. Blood from ankylosing spondylitis patients appeared to be characterized by a TCR beta motif composed of several highly homologous amino acid variants. The disease-linked clones were reported as significantly enriched in matched synovial fluid samples from ankylosing spondylitis patients. The disease-linked clones showed a CD8+ phenotype and occurred at relatively low frequencies in peripheral blood.

Remarks on this clonotype: This receptor's antigen is unknown. Base qualities are not provided; no much larger clone lies one nucleotide away.

V is pared back by 3 bases and J by 2 bases, with 18 bases lying between the germline termini. The CDR3 spans 17 residues, from the cysteine through the phenylalanine. Only CDR3 DNA remains: 51 bases, in frame from the first base. From the germline V gene, CDR1 is LGHNA and CDR2 is YNFKEQ. The instrument given in TCRdb is Illumina HiSeq 2500. TCR beta libraries were prepared by quantitative 5'-RACE with molecular barcodes. On the study's bioinformatics: To identify disease-linked TCR variants, a new computational method was used, one built on a probabilistic model of VDJ rearrangement. TCRdb reprocessed the public reads (quality trimming at Q25 with fastp, clone calling with MiXCR) and kept in-frame beta chains. Each entry is one CDR3 protein sequence, shown with its most common DNA and genes. TCRdb, not the authors, supplied the V and J calls. The sample table records hundreds of thousands of distinct CDR3 sequences; approximately 12% of these occur just once. Together, the top ten hold approximately 0.51% of the sample.

Specimen: blood, either unsorted or a sorted T cell fraction (not recorded which). Rearrangement joined TRBV4-2 to TRBJ2-3, and the D gene may be TRBD2, 6 bases matching. The clonotype was recovered from a male donor with ankylosing spondylitis. The nucleotides read TGTGCCAGCAGCCAGTCCTGGTTTAGCGGCCCCACAGATACGCAGTATTTT. Translation gives CASSQSWFSGPTDTQYF.